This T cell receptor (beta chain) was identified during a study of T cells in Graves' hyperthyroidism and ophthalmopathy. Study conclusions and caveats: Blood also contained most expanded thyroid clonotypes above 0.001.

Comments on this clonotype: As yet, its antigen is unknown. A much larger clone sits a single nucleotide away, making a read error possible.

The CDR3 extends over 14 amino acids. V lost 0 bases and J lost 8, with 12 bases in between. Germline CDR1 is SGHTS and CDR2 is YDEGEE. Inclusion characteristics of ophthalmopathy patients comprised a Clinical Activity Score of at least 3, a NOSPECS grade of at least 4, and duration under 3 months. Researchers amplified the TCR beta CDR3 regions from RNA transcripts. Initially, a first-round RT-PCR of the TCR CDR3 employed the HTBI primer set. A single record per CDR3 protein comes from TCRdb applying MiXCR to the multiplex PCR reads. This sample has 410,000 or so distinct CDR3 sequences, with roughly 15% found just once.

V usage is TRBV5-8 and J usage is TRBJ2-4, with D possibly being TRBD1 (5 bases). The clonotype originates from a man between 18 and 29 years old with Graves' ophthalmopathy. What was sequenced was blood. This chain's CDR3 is CASSLGWGYDIQYF. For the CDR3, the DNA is TGTGCCAGCAGCTTGGGCTGGGGCTACGACATTCAGTACTTC.